This entry lists 26 T cell receptor beta chains sequenced from one sample in a study of blood T cell repertoires in COVID-19. Sequencing used immunoSEQ multiplex PCR; TCRdb keeps in-frame clones, though not all of them. Of about 100,000 clones listed, just under 80% are singletons. The sequenced sample was peripheral blood. The receptors were sampled from a man in his sixties or seventies with active or convalescent COVID-19.

The chain has TRBV3-1 (or the pseudogene TRBV3-2) and TRBJ2-5; 10 bases are a match to TRBD2. The CDR3 covers 16 residues. The J segment lost 4 bases and the V segment lost 4 bases, leaving 9 bases of the junction unmatched. CDR1 is LGHDT, CDR2 YNNKEL, per germline (reference sequence). Written as DNA, the CDR3 is TGTGCCAGCAGCCCCCGTCCCCTAGCGGGAGTAGAGACCCAGTACTTC. As protein: CASSPRPLAGVETQYF.

The gene calls are TRBV3-1 (or the pseudogene TRBV3-2) and TRBJ2-7; possibly TRBD2 for D (5 bases). CDR3 length equals 13 residues. The V gene's germline CDR1 is LGHDT and CDR2 YNNKEL (reference sequence). The V and J ends lost 6 bases and 1 base respectively, with 10 bases between them. This CDR3 is CASSPGGSYEQYF. CDR3 coding DNA: TGTGCCAGCAGTCCCGGAGGTTCCTACGAGCAGTACTTC.

Here the CDR3 reads CASSYSRRVEETQYF. The CDR3 DNA follows: TGTGCCAGCAGTTACAGCCGCAGGGTGGAAGAGACCCAGTACTTC. The chain uses TRBV6-5 and TRBJ2-5; tentative D call: TRBD1 (5 bases). CDR1 is MNHEY, CDR2 SVGAGI, per germline. The V and J ends lost 2 bases and 3 bases respectively, with 13 bases between them. The CDR3 has 15 amino acids.

V gene TRBV5-1 combines with J gene TRBJ2-3; TRBD2 matches at 8 bases. From germline, CDR1 is SGHRS and CDR2 YFSETQ. The CDR3 extends over 15 amino acids. The J segment lost 3 bases and the V segment lost 2 bases, leaving 5 bases of the junction unmatched. The CDR3 nucleotides read TGCGCCAGCAGCTTAGCGGGAGTGGCAACAGATACGCAGTATTTT. It yields the protein CASSLAGVATDTQYF.

The rearrangement joins TRBV13 to TRBJ2-7; 9 nucleotides match TRBD1. The trim removed 4 bases at V and 3 bases at J, leaving 4 bases unmatched. CDR3 length equals 14 residues. The germline CDR1 and CDR2 sequences are PRHDT and FYEKMQ (reference sequence). CDR3 sequence: CASSWGTGNYEQYF. CDR3 DNA: TGTGCCAGCAGCTGGGGGACAGGGAACTACGAGCAGTACTTC. The whole variable domain, remainder taken from reference TRBV13 and TRBJ2-7, is AAGVIQSPRHLIKEKRETATLKCYPIPRHDTVYWYQQGPGQDPQFLISFYEKMQSDKGSIPDRFSAQQFSDYHSELNMSSLELGDSALYFCASSWGTGNYEQYFGPGTRLTVT.

The gene calls are TRBV5-6 and TRBJ2-7, with 7 bases that match TRBD1. This CDR3 contains 14 residues. Germline assignment: CDR1 SGHDT and CDR2 YYEEEE. J lost 3 bases, V lost 3 bases, and 6 bases had no gene match. CDR3 sequence reads: CASSSLRGLYEQYF. In nucleotides, the CDR3 is TGTGCCAGCAGCTCGCTAAGGGGGCTCTACGAGCAGTACTTC.

The chain carries TRBV18 and TRBJ2-1; D perhaps matches TRBD2 (6 bases). V lost 2 bases and J 15 bases, leaving 14 bases between the germline ends. The CDR3 is 12 amino acids. CDR1 and CDR2 (germline): KGHSH, LQKENI. CDR3 in DNA: TGTGCCAGCTCACCAACCGGGAGTTTCGCGTTCTTC. It specifies CASSPTGSFAFF.

The chain carries TRBV7-3 and TRBJ2-3, with TRBD2 matching 10 bases. Germline assignment: CDR1 SGHTA and CDR2 FQGTGA. The CDR3 runs 17 residues. V gave up 6 bases and J gave up 5 bases; unmatched junction bases: 14. CDR3 sequence (DNA): TGTGCCAGCAGTCCCGGGGGAGCTAGCGGGAGAGAAGATACGCAGTATTTT. Residues: CASSPGGASGREDTQYF.

The rearrangement links TRBV6-5 to TRBJ1-6; D is perhaps TRBD1 (5 bases). The CDR3 consists of 14 residues. V was clipped by 7 bases and J by 2 bases, with 9 bases between them. Per the germline V gene, CDR1 is MNHEY and CDR2 is SVGAGI. Here the CDR3 DNA reads TGTGCCAGCACCCGACAGCCCTATAATTCACCCCTCCACTTT. Translated, it gives CASTRQPYNSPLHF.

DNA for the CDR3: TGTGCCGCGCAGGTCATGAACACTGAAGCTTTCTTT. Translation gives CAAQVMNTEAFF. This rearrangement joins TRBV28 to TRBJ1-1; D remains ambiguous. Germline lookup yields CDR1 MDHEN and CDR2 SYDVKM. The CDR3 spans 12 residues. The germline V and J ends were trimmed by 11 bases and 0 bases, with 10 bases remaining between them.

This rearrangement joins TRBV7-2 to TRBJ2-3; tentative D call: TRBD2 (6 bases). There are 14 residues in the CDR3. Germline CDR1 SGHTA, CDR2 FQGNSA. Trimming pared 3 bases from V and 5 bases from J, leaving 12 bases between. This CDR3 reads CASSFSGTRDTQYF. CDR3 in DNA: TGTGCCAGCAGCTTTTCCGGGACTCGAGATACGCAGTATTTT.

The CDR3 loop is CASSEQGARTEAFF. The CDR3 DNA is TGCGCCAGCAGCGAACAGGGGGCGAGGACTGAAGCTTTCTTT. The rearrangement links TRBV5-1 to TRBJ1-1; 9 bases are shared with TRBD1. After removal of 4 bases from V and 5 bases from J, the junction contained 6 bases not matched to a gene. Germline lookup yields CDR1 SGHRS and CDR2 YFSETQ. The CDR3 is made up of 14 amino acids.

This chain connects TRBV2 to TRBJ2-7, with a weak D call TRBD2 (5 bases). Trimming took off 5 bases at V and 0 bases at J, with 11 bases between the two ends. In germline, CDR1 is SNHLY, CDR2 FYNNEI. The CDR3 runs 14 residues. In DNA, the CDR3 is TGTGCCAGCAGTAAGCAGCGGAACTCCTACGAGCAGTACTTC. It translates to CASSKQRNSYEQYF.

Only one count was recorded for this clone. The DNA for the CDR3 is TGTGCCAGCAGCCCCAGCGGGAGGACAAACAATGAGCAGTTCTTC. This codes for CASSPSGRTNNEQFF. The rearrangement links TRBV3-1 (or the pseudogene TRBV3-2) to TRBJ2-1; 9 bases map to TRBD2. Germline CDR1 is LGHDT and CDR2 is YNNKEL (reference sequence). The CDR3 contains 15 residues. V trimming: 4 bases; J trimming: 5 bases; junction bases outside the gene matches: 6.

This chain joins TRBV24-1 and TRBJ1-1; D remains unclear. Germline CDR1 reads KGHDR; CDR2 reads SFDVKD. The V end was cut by 4 bases, the J end by 3 bases, with 5 bases between. The CDR3 runs to 12 residues. The CDR3 sequence: CATSERDTEAFF. The CDR3 DNA reads TGTGCCACCAGTGAGAGAGACACTGAAGCTTTCTTT.

The chain employs TRBV5-1 and TRBJ2-5; 10 nucleotides align to TRBD2. Germline V gene data show CDR1 as SGHRS and CDR2 as YFSETQ. The CDR3 runs to 15 residues. The J segment lost 4 bases and the V segment lost 2 bases, leaving 5 bases of the junction unmatched. The CDR3 DNA reads as TGCGCCAGCAGCTTAGTTAGCGGGAGGATAGAGACCCAGTACTTC. Protein sequence: CASSLVSGRIETQYF. Full variable domain (remainder filled in from reference TRBV5-1 and TRBJ2-5): KAGVTQTPRYLIKTRGQQVTLSCSPISGHRSVSWYQQTPGQGLQFLFEYFSETQRNKGNFPGRFSGRQFSNSRSEMNVSTLELGDSALYLCASSLVSGRIETQYFGPGTRLLVL.

The chain has TRBV7-3 and TRBJ2-1; D perhaps matches TRBD1 (5 bases). V lost 5 bases and J 0 bases, leaving 14 bases between the germline ends. The germline V gene encodes CDR1 SGHTA and CDR2 FQGTGA. The CDR3 has 16 residues. The CDR3: CASSARGSSSYNEQFF. CDR3 nucleotides: TGTGCCAGCAGCGCAAGGGGCAGTAGCTCCTACAATGAGCAGTTCTTC.

The gene calls are TRBV7-2 and TRBJ2-7, with D possibly TRBD1 on 6 matching bases. Germline values: CDR1 SGHTA, CDR2 FQGNSA. V was cut by 4 bases and J by 7 bases, with 17 bases left in between. The CDR3 runs to 14 residues. The CDR3 is CASSSSNRVDEQYF. The DNA for the CDR3 is TGTGCCAGCAGCTCTTCAAACAGGGTAGATGAGCAGTACTTC.

The chain employs TRBV6-5 and TRBJ2-7; tentative D call: TRBD1 (5 bases). The CDR3 has 13 residues. Trimming pared 4 bases from V and 3 bases from J, leaving 10 bases between. Germline V gene lookup returns CDR1 MNHEY and CDR2 SVGAGI. CDR3 sequence: CASSSPDSYEQYF. CDR3 bases: TGTGCCAGCAGTTCCCCAGACAGCTACGAGCAGTACTTC.

The V call is TRBV2, the J call TRBJ1-6; maybe TRBD1 (5 bases). CDR1 is SNHLY, CDR2 FYNNEI, per germline. The CDR3 has 18 residues. The V gene lost 4 bases and the J gene lost 9 bases, with 25 bases spanning the gap. Here the CDR3 DNA reads TGTGCCAGCAGTGGAGGAGGGGCGTGGGGCACATTTGTTTCACCCCTCCACTTT. It translates to CASSGGGAWGTFVSPLHF.

The chain links TRBV6-5 to TRBJ2-1; 7 positions match TRBD1. Germline-derived CDR1 and CDR2 are MNHEY and SVGAGI. J gave up 10 bases and V 4 bases, and 7 bases lay outside the gene matches. The length of the CDR3 is 13 residues. The CDR3 region is CASSSDREYEQFF. The CDR3 DNA reads as TGTGCCAGCAGTTCTGACAGGGAGTACGAGCAGTTCTTC.

Only a few counts were recorded for this clone. V gene TRBV4-2 combines with J gene TRBJ1-6; possible D gene TRBD1, 5 bases. The CDR3 has 14 residues. V was clipped by 2 bases and J by 7 bases, with 9 bases between them. Germline V lookup: CDR1 LGHNA, CDR2 YNFKEQ. The CDR3 spells CASSQQGFNSPLHF. CDR3 DNA: TGTGCCAGCAGCCAACAGGGTTTCAATTCACCCCTCCACTTT.

This sequence joins TRBV10-3 and TRBJ2-3, with TRBD2 identical over 7 bases. CDR3 length: 13 amino acids. After removal of 11 bases from V and 0 bases from J, the junction contained 5 bases not matched to a gene. Looked up from germline, CDR1 is ENHRY and CDR2 is SYGVKD. In nucleotides, the CDR3 is TGTGCCGTAACTAGCGCGAGCACAGATACGCAGTATTTT. Protein: CAVTSASTDTQYF.

This clone is a singleton in its sample. This sequence joins TRBV18 and TRBJ1-5, with D possibly TRBD1 on 6 matching bases. There are 16 residues in the CDR3. The germline gives CDR1 KGHSH, CDR2 LQKENI. Deletions cut 0 bases from V and 0 bases from J, with 9 bases between. This CDR3 reads CASSPPGTLSNQPQHF. In DNA, the CDR3 is TGTGCCAGCTCACCACCGGGGACACTTAGCAATCAGCCCCAGCATTTT. Supplemented by reference TRBV18 and TRBJ1-5, the full variable domain reads NAGVMQNPRHLVRRRGQEARLRCSPMKGHSHVYWYRQLPEEGLKFMVYLQKENIIDESGMPKERFSAEFPKEGPSILRIQQVVRGDSAAYFCASSPPGTLSNQPQHFGDGTRLSIL.

This clone was counted once. The genes are TRBV6-4 and TRBJ1-2; possibly TRBD1 for D (5 bases). Germline V CDR1 and CDR2: MRHNA, SNTAGT. V was cut by 6 bases and J by 6 bases, with 14 bases left in between. The CDR3 loop spans 13 amino acids. This CDR3 is CASSGGGENGYTF. The CDR3 DNA follows: TGTGCCAGCAGCGGGGGGGGAGAGAATGGCTACACCTTC.

The rearrangement joins TRBV6-1 to TRBJ2-3, with a tentative D call TRBD2 (5 bases). Germline CDR1 and CDR2: MNHNS and SASEGT. The length of the CDR3 is 15 residues. The V and J ends lost 2 bases and 0 bases respectively, with 9 bases between them. The CDR3 region is CASSESGSSTDTQYF. Here the CDR3 DNA reads TGTGCCAGCAGTGAATCGGGGTCTAGCACAGATACGCAGTATTTT.